The rows below give T cell receptor beta chains drawn from one sample of a study of cytomegalovirus exposure and HLA in healthy donors. The data were produced by immunoSEQ multiplex PCR, yet TCRdb's version contains in-frame clones alone and is incomplete. This sample has about 160,000 clones, with 60% to 80% found just once. Sequencing was performed on PBMCs. The receptors originated from a man in his late teens or twenties in good health and CMV-seropositive. Each CDR3 is given with its conserved first and last residue. A D gene is named only where the DNA matches it firmly. Some rows mark clone size as missing; the rest say once, few, many or name a class of expanded clone.

TRBV5-1,NA,TRBJ2-3,TRBD2,TGCGCCAGCAGGACGGGACTAGCGGACACAGATACGCAGTATTTT,CASRTGLADTDTQYF
TRBV11-3,few,TRBJ2-3,TRBD2,TGTGCCAGCAGCCAAGGGACTAGCGTTTTAGCAGATACGCAGTATTTT,CASSQGTSVLADTQYF
TRBV6-1,few,TRBJ1-1,NA,TGTGCCAGCAGTCAGGGGTGGGGCTACACTGAAGCTTTCTTT,CASSQGWGYTEAFF
TRBV7-9,NA,TRBJ1-3,NA,TGTGCCAGCAGCCTCCGAGACACCATATATTTT,CASSLRDTIYF
TRBV30,NA,TRBJ1-6,TRBD1,TGTGCCTGGAGTGTACGCGGACAGGGTGTTAGCTCCTATAATTCACCCCCCCACTTT,CAWSVRGQGVSSYNSPPHF
TRBV5-1,NA,TRBJ1-1,NA,TGCGCCAGCAGCTTGGATGGTTCCAGGAACACTGAAGCTTTCTTT,CASSLDGSRNTEAFF
TRBV10-3,NA,TRBJ1-5,NA,TGTGCCATCAGTGATTCGGGAGGCAATCAGCCCCAGCATTTT,CAISDSGGNQPQHF
TRBV4-2,NA,TRBJ1-2,TRBD1,TGTGCCAGCAGCCCTCGGGGACAGGTCAATGGCTACACCTTC,CASSPRGQVNGYTF
TRBV15,NA,TRBJ1-6,NA,TGTGCCACCAGCAAAGGAGGGGCTGGGAATTCACCCCTCCACTTT,CATSKGGAGNSPLHF
TRBV2,NA,TRBJ1-2,NA,TGTGCCAGCAGTACCCCGGGACAAAGAAACTATGGCTACACCTTC,CASSTPGQRNYGYTF
TRBV28,NA,TRBJ2-5,TRBD1,TGTGCCAGCAGTCCTCCACTCGGGACAGGGGGCTTTTCGGCCCAGTACTTC,CASSPPLGTGGFSAQYF
TRBV6-1,few,TRBJ1-1,NA,TGTGCCAGCAGTGAGACAGTGAACACTGAAGCTTTCTTT,CASSETVNTEAFF
TRBV30,NA,TRBJ1-1,TRBD1,TGTGCCTGGAGTTTGGAGACAGGGGGCAAGGCTGAGGCTTTCTTT,CAWSLETGGKAEAFF
TRBV18,NA,TRBJ1-1,TRBD1,TGTGCCAGCTCACCCAAGACAGGGGGGTCTGAAGCTTTCTTT,CASSPKTGGSEAFF
TRBV6-1,NA,TRBJ1-5,TRBD1,TGTGCCAGCAGTGAAAGTGGGACAGGGAATCAGCCCCAGCATTTT,CASSESGTGNQPQHF
TRBV4-1,NA,TRBJ1-2,TRBD1,TGCGCCAGCAGTAATACAGGGGGCTACGACTATGGCTACACCTTC,CASSNTGGYDYGYTF
TRBV6-5,NA,TRBJ1-2,NA,TGTGCCAGCAGATTTAGGACAGATAGTATCGATGGCTACACCTTC,CASRFRTDSIDGYTF
TRBV28,NA,TRBJ2-3,NA,TGTGCCAGCAGTTTACGTCAGGGGTTAACAGATACGCAGTATTTT,CASSLRQGLTDTQYF
TRBV11-2,many,TRBJ2-4,TRBD1,TGTGCCAGCGCGACAGGGGAAAACATTCAGTACTTC,CASATGENIQYF
TRBV6-5,NA,TRBJ1-1,TRBD1,TGTGCCAGCACCATAGGGCAGGGGGCCGGTGAAGCTTTCTTT,CASTIGQGAGEAFF
TRBV27,NA,TRBJ1-1,TRBD1,TGTGCCACCAAAGACAGGGACACTGAAGCTTTCTTT,CATKDRDTEAFF
TRBV19,NA,TRBJ2-1,NA,TGTGCCAGTAGTATTGGAGCGAGCAATGAGCAGTTCTTC,CASSIGASNEQFF
TRBV20-1,NA,TRBJ1-1,TRBD1,TGCAGGACAGGGGCGGGCACTGAAGCTTTCTTT,CRTGAGTEAFF
TRBV7-6,NA,TRBJ1-2,TRBD1,TGTGCCAGCAGCGCGACAGGGGCGGGTGGCTACACCTTC,CASSATGAGGYTF
TRBV7-2,NA,TRBJ1-6,NA,TGTGCCAGCAGCCCCCCCGGGATCTATAATTCACCCCTCCACTTT,CASSPPGIYNSPLHF
TRBV5-1,NA,TRBJ1-6,TRBD1,TGCGCCAGCAGACCAGGACAGGGATCGGGTTCACCCCTCCACTTT,CASRPGQGSGSPLHF
TRBV9,NA,TRBJ2-3,NA,TGTGCCAGCAGCGTAGCTACCCTTAGTCGGGATACGCAGTATTTT,CASSVATLSRDTQYF
TRBV30,NA,TRBJ1-2,NA,TGTGCCTGGAGTTCGACATCGAACTATGGCTACACCTTC,CAWSSTSNYGYTF
TRBV6-6,NA,TRBJ2-3,TRBD2,TGTGCCAGCAGTTCGGGACTAGCGGGAGGCTCAGATACGCAGTATTTT,CASSSGLAGGSDTQYF
TRBV2,NA,TRBJ1-5,NA,TGTGCCAGCAGCGAAGACAGTCTTCAGCCCCAGCATTTT,CASSEDSLQPQHF
TRBV9,NA,TRBJ2-5,TRBD2,TGTGCCAGCAGCGATCGACTAGCGGGGGATCACCAAGAGACCCAGTACTTC,CASSDRLAGDHQETQYF
TRBV5-1,NA,TRBJ1-1,NA,TGCGCCAGCAGCTTGGTACAGAGCGGCGATGAAGCTTTCTTT,CASSLVQSGDEAFF
TRBV11-3,few,TRBJ1-5,NA,TGTGCCAGCAGCCTAGGGGGGCGGGAGAATCAGCCCCAGCATTTT,CASSLGGRENQPQHF
TRBV7-2,NA,TRBJ2-1,NA,TGTGCCAGCAGCTTAGGCAGCTACAATGAGCAGTTCTTC,CASSLGSYNEQFF
TRBV5-1,NA,TRBJ1-1,NA,TGCGCCAGCAGCCGCCTTAAGGAGCCGAACACTGAAGCTTTCTTT,CASSRLKEPNTEAFF